These T cell receptor beta chains were read from a single sample in a study of identical twins' blood T cells. Via MiXCR, TCRdb re-called the 5' RACE reads, giving one row per CDR3 protein. There are 350,000 to 400,000 distinct CDR3 sequences in the sample; 25% to 35% occur only once, and roughly 5.5% lies in the top ten. Specimen: PBMCs. The receptors come from a woman aged 18-49 years in good health. The CDR3 runs from the conserved cysteine through the conserved F or W. A D gene is named only where the DNA matches it firmly. Rows may omit the clone size; those that give it use once, few, many or a size class.

cdr3_aa: CASSLSLGYGYTF
cdr3_nt: TGTGCCAGCAGTTTATCCCTTGGGTATGGCTACACCTTC
j_call: TRBJ1-2
v_call: TRBV27
d_call: .
clone_size: .

cdr3_aa: CASSGGTAGYGYTF
cdr3_nt: TGCGCCAGCAGCGGAGGGACGGCCGGCTATGGCTACACCTTC
j_call: TRBJ1-2
v_call: TRBV5-1
d_call: .
clone_size: .

cdr3_aa: CASSPPGSTEQYF
cdr3_nt: TGTGCCAGCTCACCACCGGGGTCAACCGAGCAGTACTTC
j_call: TRBJ2-7
v_call: TRBV18
d_call: .
clone_size: few

cdr3_aa: CASSYRGWGTEAFF
cdr3_nt: TGTGCCAGCAGTTATAGGGGGTGGGGCACTGAAGCTTTCTTT
j_call: TRBJ1-1
v_call: TRBV6-6
d_call: .
clone_size: few

cdr3_aa: CASSCIRGAGGGNTEAFF
cdr3_nt: TGTGCCAGCAGTTGCATTCGGGGGGCAGGGGGCGGGAACACTGAAGCTTTCTTT
j_call: TRBJ1-1
v_call: TRBV12-3/TRBV12-4
d_call: TRBD1
clone_size: .

cdr3_aa: CASNRQDNTEAFF
cdr3_nt: TGCGCCAGCAATAGACAGGACAACACTGAAGCTTTCTTT
j_call: TRBJ1-1
v_call: TRBV5-1
d_call: .
clone_size: few

cdr3_aa: CASSQELYAFF
cdr3_nt: TGTGCCAGCAGCCAAGAGTTATACGCTTTCTTT
j_call: TRBJ1-1
v_call: TRBV14
d_call: .
clone_size: few

cdr3_aa: CASSPGTFMNTEAFF
cdr3_nt: TGTGCCAGCTCTCCCGGGACATTCATGAACACTGAGGCTTTCTTT
j_call: TRBJ1-1
v_call: TRBV18
d_call: .
clone_size: .

cdr3_aa: CASRPGQGTFNEQFF
cdr3_nt: TGTGCCAGCAGACCGGGACAGGGTACATTCAATGAGCAGTTCTTC
j_call: TRBJ2-1
v_call: TRBV12-3/TRBV12-4
d_call: TRBD1
clone_size: few

cdr3_aa: CASSLVGSDYEQYF
cdr3_nt: TGTGCCAGCAGCTTAGTTGGCAGCGACTACGAGCAGTACTTC
j_call: TRBJ2-7
v_call: TRBV11-3
d_call: .
clone_size: few

cdr3_aa: CASSPNSGGFTDTQYF
cdr3_nt: TGTGCCAGCAGCCCAAACAGTGGGGGGTTCACAGATACGCAGTATTTT
j_call: TRBJ2-3
v_call: TRBV12-3/TRBV12-4
d_call: .
clone_size: .

cdr3_aa: CASSLTSRGSGNTIYF
cdr3_nt: TGCGCCAGCAGTTTAACATCGAGGGGCTCTGGAAACACCATATATTTT
j_call: TRBJ1-3
v_call: TRBV5-1
d_call: .
clone_size: .

cdr3_aa: CASTRLAGVKAGELFF
cdr3_nt: TGTGCCAGCACGAGGCTAGCGGGAGTAAAGGCCGGGGAGCTGTTTTTT
j_call: TRBJ2-2
v_call: TRBV2
d_call: TRBD2
clone_size: .

cdr3_aa: CSIDPTGAFYGYTF
cdr3_nt: TGCAGCATTGACCCGACAGGGGCCTTCTATGGCTACACCTTC
j_call: TRBJ1-2
v_call: TRBV29-1
d_call: TRBD1
clone_size: once

cdr3_aa: CASSRSGLARETQYF
cdr3_nt: TGTGCCAGCAGTCGTAGCGGACTAGCTAGGGAGACCCAGTACTTC
j_call: TRBJ2-5
v_call: TRBV11-3
d_call: TRBD2
clone_size: .

cdr3_aa: CSVGRDRLLAEAFF
cdr3_nt: TGCAGCGTGGGAAGGGACAGGTTACTCGCCGAAGCTTTCTTT
j_call: TRBJ1-1
v_call: TRBV29-1
d_call: TRBD1
clone_size: once

cdr3_aa: CASGLINSPLHF
cdr3_nt: TGTGCTAGTGGTTTGATAAATTCACCCCTCCACTTT
j_call: TRBJ1-6
v_call: TRBV12-5
d_call: .
clone_size: .

cdr3_aa: CASTRPGRAFF
cdr3_nt: TGTGCCAGCACCCGACCCGGACGAGCTTTCTTT
j_call: TRBJ1-1
v_call: TRBV6-1
d_call: .
clone_size: few

cdr3_aa: CSARSSGRGHQPQHF
cdr3_nt: TGCAGTGCTAGATCTTCGGGGAGGGGACATCAGCCCCAGCATTTT
j_call: TRBJ1-5
v_call: TRBV20-1
d_call: .
clone_size: many

cdr3_aa: CASKYQGIGEQYF
cdr3_nt: TGTGCCAGTAAATACCAGGGGATAGGCGAGCAGTACTTC
j_call: TRBJ2-7
v_call: TRBV28
d_call: .
clone_size: few

cdr3_aa: CSARRGDTEAFF
cdr3_nt: TGCAGTGCCCGCCGAGGGGACACTGAAGCTTTCTTT
j_call: TRBJ1-1
v_call: TRBV20-1
d_call: .
clone_size: many

cdr3_aa: CSVSGQGINGYTF
cdr3_nt: TGCAGCGTATCGGGACAGGGGATCAATGGCTACACCTTC
j_call: TRBJ1-2
v_call: TRBV29-1
d_call: TRBD1
clone_size: .

cdr3_aa: CSVPGSVVSSYEQYF
cdr3_nt: TGCAGTGTTCCGGGCTCGGTGGTAAGCTCCTACGAGCAGTACTTC
j_call: TRBJ2-7
v_call: TRBV20-1
d_call: .
clone_size: .

cdr3_aa: CASSYMKASNPNTEAFF
cdr3_nt: TGTGCCAGCAGTTATATGAAGGCGAGTAATCCGAACACTGAAGCTTTCTTT
j_call: TRBJ1-1
v_call: TRBV6-2/TRBV6-3
d_call: .
clone_size: .

cdr3_aa: CASSYSSGGNTEAFF
cdr3_nt: TGTGCCAGCAGTTACTCGAGCGGGGGGAACACTGAAGCTTTCTTT
j_call: TRBJ1-1
v_call: TRBV6-5
d_call: .
clone_size: few

cdr3_aa: CASTLGGLYEQYF
cdr3_nt: TGTGCCAGCACTCTAGGAGGATTGTACGAGCAGTACTTC
j_call: TRBJ2-7
v_call: TRBV12-3/TRBV12-4
d_call: .
clone_size: .

cdr3_aa: CASSPGDREGAEAFF
cdr3_nt: TGTGCCAGCAGCCCAGGAGACAGGGAAGGAGCTGAAGCTTTCTTT
j_call: TRBJ1-1
v_call: TRBV13
d_call: TRBD1
clone_size: .

cdr3_aa: CSVRGNSVEKLFF
cdr3_nt: TGCAGTGTGAGGGGGAATTCGGTTGAAAAACTGTTTTTT
j_call: TRBJ1-4
v_call: TRBV20-1
d_call: .
clone_size: few

cdr3_aa: CASSLLSRLNTGELFF
cdr3_nt: TGTGCCAGCAGCTTGCTAAGTCGGTTAAACACCGGGGAGCTGTTTTTT
j_call: TRBJ2-2
v_call: TRBV5-6
d_call: .
clone_size: .

cdr3_aa: CASTNRNEQFF
cdr3_nt: TGTGCCAGCACCAATCGGAATGAGCAGTTCTTC
j_call: TRBJ2-1
v_call: TRBV6-2/TRBV6-3
d_call: .
clone_size: many

cdr3_aa: CASSQAQGHAFF
cdr3_nt: TGTGCCAGCAGCCAGGCACAGGGGCATGCTTTCTTT
j_call: TRBJ1-1
v_call: TRBV3-1
d_call: TRBD1
clone_size: few

cdr3_aa: CNVGGNTEAFF
cdr3_nt: TGCAACGTTGGCGGGAACACTGAAGCTTTCTTT
j_call: TRBJ1-1
v_call: TRBV29-1
d_call: .
clone_size: .

cdr3_aa: CASSVEGTSSGELFF
cdr3_nt: TGTGCCAGCAGCGTAGAGGGTACCTCGTCCGGGGAGCTGTTTTTT
j_call: TRBJ2-2
v_call: TRBV9
d_call: .
clone_size: .

cdr3_aa: CGLPHSGNTIYF
cdr3_nt: TGCGGATTACCCCACTCTGGAAACACCATATATTTT
j_call: TRBJ1-3
v_call: TRBV20-1
d_call: .
clone_size: .

cdr3_aa: CSAREGRGRDTEAFF
cdr3_nt: TGCAGTGCTAGAGAGGGGCGAGGCAGGGACACTGAAGCTTTCTTT
j_call: TRBJ1-1
v_call: TRBV20-1
d_call: .
clone_size: .

cdr3_aa: CASSLSGRAADTQYF
cdr3_nt: TGTGCCAGCAGTCTCAGCGGTAGGGCGGCAGATACGCAGTATTTT
j_call: TRBJ2-3
v_call: TRBV28
d_call: .
clone_size: few

cdr3_aa: CASSYPGQGVTSYEQYF
cdr3_nt: TGTGCCAGCAGCTATCCGGGACAGGGGGTTACCTCCTACGAGCAGTACTTC
j_call: TRBJ2-7
v_call: TRBV5-4
d_call: TRBD1
clone_size: many

cdr3_aa: CSVNTGDDQPQHF
cdr3_nt: TGCAGCGTGAATACAGGGGATGATCAGCCCCAGCATTTT
j_call: TRBJ1-5
v_call: TRBV29-1
d_call: TRBD1
clone_size: many

cdr3_aa: CASSPLFTGNEQFF
cdr3_nt: TGTGCCAGCAGCCCTCTCTTTACGGGGAATGAGCAGTTCTTC
j_call: TRBJ2-1
v_call: TRBV7-9
d_call: .
clone_size: once

cdr3_aa: CASSEAPVNTEAFF
cdr3_nt: TGTGCCAGCAGTGAAGCTCCGGTGAACACTGAAGCTTTCTTT
j_call: TRBJ1-1
v_call: TRBV2
d_call: .
clone_size: few

cdr3_aa: CAIKGGSYEQYF
cdr3_nt: TGTGCCATCAAGGGAGGGTCCTACGAGCAGTACTTC
j_call: TRBJ2-7
v_call: TRBV10-3
d_call: TRBD2
clone_size: .

cdr3_aa: CASSQDTQQEQYF
cdr3_nt: TGTGCCAGCAGCCAAGATACTCAGCAGGAGCAGTACTTC
j_call: TRBJ2-7
v_call: TRBV3-1
d_call: .
clone_size: few

cdr3_aa: CASSLSNTQYF
cdr3_nt: TGTGCCAGCAGCTTGTCAAATACGCAGTATTTT
j_call: TRBJ2-3
v_call: TRBV7-2
d_call: .
clone_size: few

cdr3_aa: CASRPGGQEKLFF
cdr3_nt: TGTGCCAGCAGGCCAGGGGGCCAGGAAAAACTGTTTTTT
j_call: TRBJ1-4
v_call: TRBV7-9
d_call: TRBD1
clone_size: many

cdr3_aa: CASSSPTGRPPLHF
cdr3_nt: TGTGCCAGCAGCTCTCCGACAGGCCGACCACCCCTCCACTTT
j_call: TRBJ1-6
v_call: TRBV13
d_call: .
clone_size: .

cdr3_aa: CSVGWVFMNTEAFF
cdr3_nt: TGCAGCGTTGGATGGGTTTTCATGAACACTGAAGCTTTCTTT
j_call: TRBJ1-1
v_call: TRBV29-1
d_call: .
clone_size: .

cdr3_aa: CASSKREQPQHF
cdr3_nt: TGTGCCAGTAGTAAGAGGGAACAGCCCCAGCATTTT
j_call: TRBJ1-5
v_call: TRBV19
d_call: .
clone_size: .

cdr3_aa: CSAADDDYGYTF
cdr3_nt: TGCAGTGCTGCAGACGATGACTATGGCTACACCTTC
j_call: TRBJ1-2
v_call: TRBV20-1
d_call: .
clone_size: .

cdr3_aa: CASSQARADLIGNTEAFF
cdr3_nt: TGTGCCAGCAGCCAAGCACGCGCAGACTTGATCGGGAACACTGAAGCTTTCTTT
j_call: TRBJ1-1
v_call: TRBV3-1
d_call: .
clone_size: few

cdr3_aa: CASLNEKLFF
cdr3_nt: TGTGCCAGCCTTAATGAAAAACTGTTTTTT
j_call: TRBJ1-4
v_call: TRBV2
d_call: .
clone_size: .